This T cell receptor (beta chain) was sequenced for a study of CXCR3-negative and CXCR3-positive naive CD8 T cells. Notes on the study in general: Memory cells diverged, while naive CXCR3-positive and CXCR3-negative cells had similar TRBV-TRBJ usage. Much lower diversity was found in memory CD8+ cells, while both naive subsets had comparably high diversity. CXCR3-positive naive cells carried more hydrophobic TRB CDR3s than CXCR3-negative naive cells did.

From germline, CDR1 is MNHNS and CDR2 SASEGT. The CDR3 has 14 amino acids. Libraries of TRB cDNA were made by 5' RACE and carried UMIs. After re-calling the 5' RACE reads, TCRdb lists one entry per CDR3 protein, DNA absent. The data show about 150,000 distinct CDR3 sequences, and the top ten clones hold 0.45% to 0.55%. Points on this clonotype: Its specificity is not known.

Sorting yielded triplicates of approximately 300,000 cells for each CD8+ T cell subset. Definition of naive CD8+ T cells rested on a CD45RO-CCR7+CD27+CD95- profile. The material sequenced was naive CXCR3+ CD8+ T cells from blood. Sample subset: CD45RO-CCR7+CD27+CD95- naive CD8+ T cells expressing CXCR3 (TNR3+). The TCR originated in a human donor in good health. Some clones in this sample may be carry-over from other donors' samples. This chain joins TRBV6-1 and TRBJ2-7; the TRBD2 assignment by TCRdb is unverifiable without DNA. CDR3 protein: CASSEIGGGYEQYF.